This T cell receptor (beta chain) was retrieved from a study of blood T cell repertoires in COVID-19. On the study more broadly: In each case, the material was cDNA or gDNA derived from T cells, B-cell-depleted T cells, or PBMCs.

The CDR3 totals 14 residues. Trimming pared 8 bases from V and 1 base from J, leaving 13 bases between. Germline V gives CDR1 MNHEY, CDR2 SMNVEV (reference sequence). Source study methods: Reference gene primer amplification in the assay estimated nucleated cell counts. Profiling relied on immunoSEQ multiplex PCR, and the TCRdb table lists in-frame clones only, not all of them. V, J and clone size reflect that table, while D and trimming were determined from the DNA. Here the sample spans 250,000 to 300,000 clones, 86% being singletons. Patients from Seattle were sampled longitudinally, starting during active infection.

This chain uses TRBV27 with TRBJ2-3, with D maybe TRBD2 (5 bases). The clonotype was recovered from a young woman with COVID-19, enrolled during active disease. The specimen sequenced was peripheral blood. The CDR3 region is CASRPYGGTDTQYF. CDR3 DNA sequence: TGTGCCAGCCGACCCTACGGGGGCACAGATACGCAGTATTTT.